The 10 T cell receptor beta chains below were found in one sample sequenced in a study of technical replicates of blood from four donors. Only in-frame clones appear in the TCRdb table, and some are missing; sequencing was by immunoSEQ multiplex PCR. The table lists tens of thousands of clones, nearly 96% of them singletons. The sample was T cells isolated from PBMCs. The origin of the receptors is a human donor in good health.

The table lists this clone with a few counts. The rearrangement joins TRBV30 to TRBJ2-1; 11 nucleotides agree with TRBD2. The V segment lost 1 base and the J segment 9 bases; nucleotides outside the gene matches: 5. CDR1 GTSNPN and CDR2 SVGIG come from the germline V gene (reference sequence). There are 14 residues in the CDR3. The CDR3 region is CAWSEGLAVSEQFF. The CDR3 DNA reads TGTGCCTGGAGTGAGGGACTAGCGGTCAGTGAGCAGTTCTTC.

This clone came up once. A junction boundary mismatches the germline segment, possibly from a read error. This chain joins TRBV7-7 and TRBJ2-7; possibly TRBD2 for D (6 bases). This CDR3 comprises 13 residues. The germline CDR1 and CDR2 sequences are SSHAT and FNYEAQ (reference sequence). The CDR3 sequence is CASSLVLAEEQYF. The DNA for the CDR3 is TGTGCTAGCAGCTTAGTGTTAGCGGAAGAGCAGTACTTC.

This chain connects TRBV28 to TRBJ2-7, with D tentatively TRBD2 (6 bases). The V gene's germline CDR1 is MDHEN and CDR2 SYDVKM. This CDR3 spans 13 amino acids. V lost 2 bases and J lost 4, with 9 bases in between. The CDR3 protein is CASSLMAGYEQYF. CDR3 bases: TGTGCCAGCAGTTTAATGGCGGGGTACGAGCAGTACTTC.

The chain couples TRBV6-5 to TRBJ2-3; 7 nucleotides match TRBD2. V shed 3 bases and J 1 base; nucleotides not matched to a gene: 7. The germline gives CDR1 MNHEY, CDR2 SVGAGI. The CDR3 runs to 16 residues. The CDR3, as DNA: TGTGCCAGCAGTTATATCGGCCGGGGGGGCACAGATACGCAGTATTTT. Translating it yields CASSYIGRGGTDTQYF.

This chain uses TRBV2 with TRBJ2-5; D might be TRBD2 (5 bases). The germline gives CDR1 SNHLY, CDR2 FYNNEI. V dropped 5 bases and J dropped 3 bases, with 10 bases sitting between them. The CDR3 contains 13 residues. This CDR3 reads CASSREGEETQYF. As DNA, the CDR3 is TGTGCCAGCAGTCGAGAGGGAGAAGAGACCCAGTACTTC.

This rearrangement joins TRBV7-9 to TRBJ2-3; D call uncertain. The germline CDR1 and CDR2 sequences are SEHNR and FQNEAQ (reference sequence). This CDR3 is built from 13 residues. The ends were cut back, 3 bases at V and 4 bases at J, with 8 bases in the middle. For the CDR3, the DNA is TGTGCCAGCAGCTTGATTAGTTCAGATACGCAGTATTTT. Protein product: CASSLISSDTQYF.

V gene TRBV28 combines with J gene TRBJ1-2; maybe TRBD1 (6 bases). The CDR3 consists of 16 residues. Trimming stripped 5 bases from V and 1 base from J, with 17 bases between. The germline V gene encodes CDR1 MDHEN and CDR2 SYDVKM. The CDR3 loop reads CASSPMLGGVNYGYTF. DNA for the CDR3: TGTGCCAGCAGTCCAATGTTAGGGGGGGTTAACTATGGCTACACCTTC.

The chain carries TRBV4-2 and TRBJ2-5; 12 bases line up with TRBD1. This CDR3 has 17 amino acids. Germline CDR1 is LGHNA and CDR2 is YNFKEQ. J lost 2 bases, V lost 2 bases, and 6 bases had no gene match. The CDR3 reads CASSQIRDRGLQETQYF. CDR3 sequence (DNA): TGTGCCAGCAGCCAAATCCGGGACAGGGGGCTTCAAGAGACCCAGTACTTC.

The rearrangement joins TRBV7-3 to TRBJ1-2; weak D call: TRBD1 (6 bases). Germline V lookup: CDR1 SGHTA, CDR2 FQGTGA. Trimming took off 0 bases at V and 8 bases at J, with 10 bases between the two ends. CDR3 size: 13 residues. Here the CDR3 DNA reads TGTGCCAGCAGCTTAACGACGGACAGCGGCTACACCTTC. Translating gives CASSLTTDSGYTF.

This clone was recorded a few times. The chain links TRBV5-6 to TRBJ2-1; D not certain. Germline V gene lookup returns CDR1 SGHDT and CDR2 YYEEEE. The CDR3 is made up of 15 amino acids. The V end was cut by 1 base, the J end by 2 bases, with 10 bases between. The CDR3 reads CASSLTESPYNEQFF. The CDR3 bases are TGTGCCAGCAGCTTGACGGAGAGCCCCTACAATGAGCAGTTCTTC.